The 18 T cell receptor beta chains presented below share a single source sample, sequenced in a study of shared clonotypes between healthy human individuals. TCRdb keeps only in-frame clones here, not all; method: immunoSEQ multiplex PCR. Of millions of clones in the sample, roughly 94% were seen once. The material sequenced was naive CD4+ T cells sorted from blood. Subset denoted: CD45RA+ positively selected. Every receptor here comes from a man younger than 35 in good health.

V and J are TRBV30 and TRBJ2-7, with TRBD1 matching 8 bases. Germline V gene lookup returns CDR1 GTSNPN and CDR2 SVGIG (reference sequence). Trimming at V came to 2 bases and at J to 5 bases, leaving 2 bases not matched to a gene. This CDR3 region has 12 residues. The CDR3 protein is CAWSRTGHEQYF. CDR3 nucleotide sequence: TGTGCCTGGAGTCGGACAGGGCACGAGCAGTACTTC.

The chain recombines TRBV29-1 with TRBJ1-4; D is unclear. Germline CDR1 reads SQVTM; CDR2 reads ANQGSEA. V was trimmed by 7 bases and J by 1 base, leaving 10 bases between them. The CDR3 covers 13 residues. The DNA of the CDR3 is TGCAGCGGTGGACTGGGAACTAATGAAAAACTGTTTTTT. This gives the protein CSGGLGTNEKLFF.

The CDR3 region is CASSQDRGPFYGYTF. The DNA for the CDR3 is TGTGCCAGCAGCCAGGACAGGGGGCCTTTCTATGGCTACACCTTC. The V gene is TRBV7-8, the J gene TRBJ1-2; 11 bases match TRBD1. The CDR3 is made up of 15 amino acids. V shed 5 bases and J 4 bases; nucleotides not matched to a gene: 6. Germline V lookup: CDR1 SGHVS, CDR2 FQNEAQ.

The chain combines TRBV30 with TRBJ1-1; D is perhaps TRBD1 (5 bases). Germline V gene lookup returns CDR1 GTSNPN and CDR2 SVGIG (reference sequence). CDR3 length equals 15 residues. Trimming removed 0 bases from V and 1 base from J, with 12 bases in between. This CDR3 reads CAWSVRGNKNTEAFF. CDR3 in DNA: TGTGCCTGGAGTGTACGGGGGAACAAGAACACTGAAGCTTTCTTT.

This clone showed up just once. V usage is TRBV4-1 and J usage is TRBJ2-7; no firm D call. This CDR3 comprises 13 residues. Trimming shortened V by 2 bases and J by 3 bases, and 8 bases separated the two germline ends. From germline, CDR1 is MGHRA and CDR2 YSYEKL. The CDR3 nucleotides read TGCGCCAGCAGCCAATTTGGGGACTACGAGCAGTACTTC. Translated, it gives CASSQFGDYEQYF.

This chain joins TRBV6-6 and TRBJ1-2; unclear D gene. CDR3 length: 13 residues. Trimming left V 8 bases short and J 4 bases short, with 14 bases between. In germline, CDR1 is MNHNY, CDR2 SVGAGI (reference sequence). CDR3 sequence reads: CASVEAASYGYTF. The CDR3 DNA reads TGTGCCAGCGTCGAGGCGGCATCCTATGGCTACACCTTC.

V usage is TRBV10-1 and J usage is TRBJ2-2; the D gene is possibly TRBD1 (6 bases). CDR1 is WNHNN, CDR2 SYGVQD, per germline (reference sequence). The germline V and J ends were trimmed by 5 bases and 1 base, with 11 bases remaining between them. The CDR3 is 15 residues long. The CDR3 sequence: CASSSGVLNTGELFF. The DNA for the CDR3 is TGCGCCAGCAGTTCAGGGGTTTTGAACACCGGGGAGCTGTTTTTT.

The CDR3 here is CASSLEGQPDTQYF. The CDR3 nucleotides read TGCGCCAGCAGCTTGGAGGGACAGCCAGATACGCAGTATTTT. The chain combines TRBV5-1 with TRBJ2-3; 7 nucleotides match TRBD1. V dropped 0 bases and J dropped 4; count of bases not matched to a gene: 2. The CDR3 runs 14 residues. Germline V gene data show CDR1 as SGHRS and CDR2 as YFSETQ.

The CDR3 DNA is TGCAGCGTTGGGCCCCCGGGACTAGCGTACAGCACAGATACGCAGTATTTT. Translating it yields CSVGPPGLAYSTDTQYF. The chain recombines TRBV29-1 with TRBJ2-3; TRBD2 aligns across 10 bases. Losses at the gene ends were 4 bases for V and 0 bases for J; bases not matched to a gene: 10. CDR3 length: 17 residues. Germline CDR1 reads SQVTM; CDR2 reads ANQGSEA.

This chain uses TRBV5-8 with TRBJ1-6, with 8 bases fitting TRBD1. CDR1 is SGHTS and CDR2 is YDEGEE in the germline V gene. V was pared by 0 bases and J by 10 bases, with 15 bases of the junction left unmatched. The CDR3 runs to 18 residues. The CDR3 nucleotides are TGTGCCAGCAGCTTGGGTCTACAGGGGGGAACATCCGTATCACCCCTCCACTTT. The encoded protein is CASSLGLQGGTSVSPLHF.

A word on this clone: The same CDR3 can be traced to other DNA sequences in this sample. The V gene is TRBV19, the J gene TRBJ2-2; D is uncertain. The CDR3 length is 15 residues. V shed 1 base and J shed 2 bases, with 8 bases lying between them. Per germline, CDR1 LNHDA and CDR2 SQIVND (reference sequence). CDR3 amino acids: CASSIGTLNTGELFF. CDR3 bases: TGTGCCAGTAGTATAGGAACACTTAACACCGGGGAGCTGTTTTTT.

The rearrangement joins TRBV10-3 to TRBJ2-3; unclear D gene. CDR3 length equals 13 residues. Trimming took 0 bases from V and 6 from J, leaving 7 bases between them. Per the germline V gene, CDR1 is ENHRY and CDR2 is SYGVKD. For the CDR3, the DNA is TGTGCCATCAGTGAGTCGACGATGGATACGCAGTATTTT. Translation: CAISESTMDTQYF.

The chain carries TRBV30 and TRBJ1-3; D may be TRBD1 (5 bases). V was pared by 5 bases and J by 8 bases, with 16 bases between. Germline assignment: CDR1 GTSNPN and CDR2 SVGIG (reference sequence). This CDR3 contains 13 residues. CDR3 amino acids: CAWAGRVGDTIYF. In nucleotides, the CDR3 is TGTGCCTGGGCCGGCCGGGTAGGGGACACCATATATTTT.

The chain has TRBV5-4 and TRBJ1-1, with 10 bases matching TRBD1. Germline CDR1 is SGHNT and CDR2 is YYREEE (reference sequence). This CDR3 region has 16 residues. The junction had 5 bases not matched to a gene; V was cut back by 3 bases and J by 0 bases. CDR3: CASSSRQGALNTEAFF. DNA for the CDR3: TGTGCCAGCAGCTCAAGACAGGGGGCCCTGAACACTGAAGCTTTCTTT.

This chain uses TRBV5-1 with TRBJ2-5, with 10 bases aligning to TRBD2. CDR1 is SGHRS, CDR2 YFSETQ, per germline. V gave up 3 bases and J gave up 5 bases; unmatched junction bases: 7. The CDR3 is 15 residues long. CDR3 amino acids: CASSSLAGVSETQYF. CDR3 sequence (DNA): TGCGCCAGCAGCTCCCTAGCGGGAGTTTCGGAGACCCAGTACTTC.

The rearrangement joins TRBV5-1 to TRBJ2-2, with D perhaps TRBD2 (6 bases). This CDR3 region has 15 residues. The V end was cut by 3 bases, the J end by 3 bases, with 12 bases between. In germline, CDR1 is SGHRS, CDR2 YFSETQ. CDR3 sequence: CASSWRDADTGELFF. The DNA of the CDR3 is TGCGCCAGCAGCTGGCGGGACGCGGACACCGGGGAGCTGTTTTTT. Full variable domain (rest looked up from reference TRBV5-1 and TRBJ2-2): KAGVTQTPRYLIKTRGQQVTLSCSPISGHRSVSWYQQTPGQGLQFLFEYFSETQRNKGNFPGRFSGRQFSNSRSEMNVSTLELGDSALYLCASSWRDADTGELFFGEGSRLTVL.

J is TRBJ1-5 and V is TRBV6-6; D uncertain. CDR3 size: 13 residues. Trimming removed 0 bases at V and 4 bases at J, with 4 bases between. CDR1 MNHNY and CDR2 SVGAGI come from the germline V gene (reference sequence). CDR3 amino acids: CASSYSWNQPQHF. For the CDR3, the DNA is TGTGCCAGCAGTTACTCGTGGAATCAGCCCCAGCATTTT.

The chain is built from TRBV5-1 and TRBJ2-5; the match to TRBD1 covers 9 bases. Losses at the gene ends were 4 bases for V and 2 bases for J; bases not matched to a gene: 6. The CDR3 has 15 residues. Germline V CDR1 and CDR2: SGHRS, YFSETQ. The CDR3 sequence is CASSPTGGTQETQYF. The DNA of the CDR3 is TGCGCCAGCAGCCCGACAGGGGGTACTCAAGAGACCCAGTACTTC.